The clone carrying this TCR beta chain was picked up many times. What it binds is not known. These data belong to a study of CD8 T cells in ankylosing spondylitis. Findings and limits, study-wide: Blood from ankylosing spondylitis patients appeared to carry a characteristic roughly eight-variant TCR beta motif.

CDR1 SNHLY and CDR2 FYNNEI come from the germline V gene. With 10 bases removed from V and 0 bases from J, the gap between germline ends came to 13 bases. CDR3 length: 14 residues. A quantitative 5'-RACE method, one with molecular barcodes, was used to make TCR beta libraries. TCRdb reanalysed the 5' RACE reads using MiXCR and keeps one entry per CDR3 protein. The sample lists more than 150,000 distinct CDR3 sequences; around a sixth were seen once. V usage is TRBV2 and J usage is TRBJ2-4; D ambiguous. The sequencing input was blood, either unsorted or a sorted T cell fraction (not recorded which). The source is a male donor between 5 and 35 years old with ankylosing spondylitis or in good health (not recorded which). DNA for the CDR3: TGTGCCACCTTGGATCCTCTAGCCAAAAACATTCAGTACTTC. Protein: CATLDPLAKNIQYF.